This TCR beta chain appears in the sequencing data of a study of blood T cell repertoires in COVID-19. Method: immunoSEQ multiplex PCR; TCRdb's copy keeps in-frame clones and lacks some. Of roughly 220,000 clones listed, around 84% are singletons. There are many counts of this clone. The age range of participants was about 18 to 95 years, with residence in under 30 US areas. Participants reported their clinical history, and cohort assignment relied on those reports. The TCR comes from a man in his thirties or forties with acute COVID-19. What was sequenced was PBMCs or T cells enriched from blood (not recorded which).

This CDR3 reads CASSFADTQYF. CDR3 bases: TGTGCCAGCAGTTTCGCGGATACGCAGTATTTT. The genes are TRBV28 and TRBJ2-3; D is undetermined. CDR3 length: 11 residues. Per the germline V gene, CDR1 is MDHEN and CDR2 is SYDVKM. Trimming pared 3 bases from V and 6 bases from J, leaving 4 bases between.